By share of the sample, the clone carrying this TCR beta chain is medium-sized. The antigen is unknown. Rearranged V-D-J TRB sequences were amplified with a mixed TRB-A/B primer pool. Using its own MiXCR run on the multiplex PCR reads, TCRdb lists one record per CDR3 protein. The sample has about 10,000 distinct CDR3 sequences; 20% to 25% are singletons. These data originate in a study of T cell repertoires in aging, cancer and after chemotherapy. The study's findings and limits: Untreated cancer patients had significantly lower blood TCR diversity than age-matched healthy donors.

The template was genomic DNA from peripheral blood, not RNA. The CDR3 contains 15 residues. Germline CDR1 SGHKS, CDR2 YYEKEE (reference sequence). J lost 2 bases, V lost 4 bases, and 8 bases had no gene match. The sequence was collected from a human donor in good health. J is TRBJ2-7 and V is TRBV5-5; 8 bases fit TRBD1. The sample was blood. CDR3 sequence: CASSRGTGTPYEQYF. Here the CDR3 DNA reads TGTGCCAGCAGCCGTGGGACAGGAACGCCCTACGAGCAGTACTTC.